The 23 T cell receptor beta chains given below trace back to one sample, sequenced in a study of regulatory T cells in long-lasting Graves disease (dated by TCRdb to 2020 to 2023). In the paper's terms, the time point label means: persistent/refractory GD, antithyroid drugs over 5 years with positive TRAb. RNA was extracted from PBMCs in TRIzol for both TCR sequencing and RNA sequencing. The method behind the library was multiplex PCR. TCRdb lists the instrument as Illumina HiSeq 4000. To build TCR beta libraries, CDR3 regions were amplified by Arm-PCR using iRepertoire HTBI primers. Using fastp at Q25 and MiXCR, TCRdb reprocessed the public reads and kept productive beta chains. CDR3 protein duplicates are merged, each entry listing the most common genes and DNA. This sample has 400,000 to 500,000 distinct CDR3 sequences in its table, and approximately 22% of those were observed once. The top ten constitute more than 13% of the sample.

Sequences were derived from peripheral blood mononuclear cells (PBMCs), sampled when the disease was refractory, from a patient treated with antithyroid drugs. These receptors were collected from a female donor with Graves disease.

The chain's CDR3 is CASSYGSTRGGPWNSPLHF. The CDR3 nucleotides read TGTGCCAGCAGTTACGGCTCCACACGCGGGGGGCCTTGGAATTCACCCCTCCACTTT. The rearrangement links TRBV6-5 to TRBJ1-6; tentative D call: TRBD1 (6 bases). The CDR3 runs 19 residues. Germline CDR1 MNHEY, CDR2 SVGAGI. The V gene lost 2 bases and the J gene lost 7 bases, with 24 bases spanning the gap.

The table lists this clonotype with many counts. The genes are TRBV12-5 and TRBJ1-2, with TRBD1 matching over 12 bases. The CDR3 is 17 residues long. Unmatched junction bases numbered 12, after V lost 6 bases and J lost 4 bases. The V gene's germline CDR1 is LGHNT and CDR2 FRNRAP. CDR3 sequence reads: CASGNRDRGPRIYGYTF. The CDR3 DNA is TGTGCTAGTGGCAACCGGGACAGGGGGCCTAGGATCTATGGCTACACCTTC.

This clonotype appeared many times. The chain carries TRBV6-5 and TRBJ2-7; TRBD1 is a possible D gene (7 bases). Trimming cost V 2 bases and J 3 bases, with 14 bases left between them. Germline V CDR1 and CDR2: MNHEY, SVGAGI. The CDR3 extends over 15 amino acids. For the CDR3, the DNA is TGTGCCAGCAGTTACGGGCAGGGGGGAAGCTACGAGCAGTACTTC. It translates to CASSYGQGGSYEQYF.

V is TRBV2 and J is TRBJ1-1, with D maybe TRBD1 (6 bases). V dropped 4 bases and J dropped 2 bases, with 8 bases sitting between them. This CDR3 is built from 13 residues. Germline loops: CDR1 SNHLY, CDR2 FYNNEI. The CDR3 nucleotides are TGTGCCAGCAGTGGTGGGACAAACACTGAAGCTTTCTTT. Translated: CASSGGTNTEAFF. Full variable domain (missing parts from reference TRBV2 and TRBJ1-1): EPEVTQTPSHQVTQMGQEVILRCVPISNHLYFYWYRQILGQKVEFLVSFYNNEISEKSEIFDDQFSVERPDGSNFTLKIRSTKLEDSAMYFCASSGGTNTEAFFGQGTRLTVV.

At least ten counts were recorded for this clonotype. Being one base from a much bigger clone, this may be a read error. This chain joins TRBV2 and TRBJ2-2; 8 nucleotides match TRBD2. CDR1 and CDR2 (germline): SNHLY, FYNNEI. This CDR3 is built from 14 residues. The CDR3 sequence: CTSSGRWNTGELFF. Here the CDR3 DNA reads TGTACCAGCAGCGGGAGATGGAACACCGGGGAGCTGTTTTTT.

This clonotype has a handful of counts. The chain couples TRBV6-6 to TRBJ1-2; D remains unclear. This CDR3 is built from 14 residues. With 0 bases removed from V and 8 bases from J, the gap between germline ends came to 13 bases. Germline assignment: CDR1 MNHNY and CDR2 SVGAGI (reference sequence). Written as DNA, the CDR3 is TGTGCCAGCAGTTACTCGACGGGCAGAGGGGGCTACACCTTC. Amino acid sequence: CASSYSTGRGGYTF.

This clonotype came up a few times. The gene calls are TRBV7-9 and TRBJ2-5, with 7 positions matching TRBD2. The J segment lost 5 bases and the V segment lost 1 base, leaving 4 bases of the junction unmatched. CDR3 length equals 14 residues. Germline CDR1 reads SEHNR; CDR2 reads FQNEAQ (reference sequence). The chain's CDR3 is CASSLVVSGETQYF. Here the CDR3 DNA reads TGTGCCAGCAGCTTAGTGGTTAGCGGGGAGACCCAGTACTTC.

The chain uses TRBV27 and TRBJ2-7; 10 bases line up with TRBD1. With 1 base clipped from V and 5 bases from J, the junction kept 5 bases outside the gene matches. Germline CDR1 MNHEY, CDR2 SMNVEV (reference sequence). The length of the CDR3 is 15 residues. CDR3 residues: CASSLLRDRGHEQYF. CDR3 DNA sequence: TGTGCCAGCAGTTTATTAAGGGACAGGGGCCACGAGCAGTACTTC.

Ten or more counts support this clonotype. The CDR3 DNA is TGTGCCAGCAGCTTAGGCCCAGGGAGCTCCTACGAGCAGTACTTC. Amino acid sequence: CASSLGPGSSYEQYF. This rearrangement joins TRBV7-9 to TRBJ2-7; D may correspond to TRBD1 or TRBD2 (5 bases each). Trimming removed 1 base from V and 0 bases from J, with 10 bases in between. There are 15 residues in the CDR3. Per germline, CDR1 SEHNR and CDR2 FQNEAQ (reference sequence).

Remarks on this clonotype: A far larger clone differs by one base, so this is likely a read error. The genes are TRBV12-3 or TRBV12-4 and TRBJ2-7; possible D gene TRBD1, 5 bases. V lost 5 bases to trimming and J lost 1 base, with 15 bases between them. This CDR3 has 15 residues. The CDR3 coding sequence is TGTGCCAGCAGTGGAGAAAGGGGCCGATCCTACGAGCAGTACTTC. Translated: CASSGERGRSYEQYF.

This clonotype showed up many times. The chain links TRBV11-3 to TRBJ2-2; D might be TRBD1 (6 bases). CDR1 and CDR2 (germline): SGHNT, YENEEA. The length of the CDR3 is 15 residues. V lost 5 bases to trimming and J lost 8 bases, with 18 bases between them. CDR3 nucleotides: TGTGCCAGCAGCCCACACGGACAGATCAAGGGGGAGCTGTTTTTT. The encoded protein is CASSPHGQIKGELFF.

In the case of this clonotype: Its ends do not fully match the called genes, so a read error is possible. The chain recombines TRBV28 with TRBJ2-1; 10 bases fit TRBD1. Germline assignment: CDR1 MDHEN and CDR2 SYDVKM. The CDR3 consists of 15 residues. CDR3 DNA: TGTGTCAGCAGTCTGACAGGGGGCCTTTACAATGAGCAGTTCTTC. It translates to CVSSLTGGLYNEQFF. The whole variable domain, remainder taken from reference TRBV28 and TRBJ2-1, is DVKVTQSSRYLVKRTGEKVFLECVQDMDHENMFWYRQDPGLGLRLIYFSYDVKMKEKGDIPEGYSVSREKKERFSLILESASTNQTSMYLCVSSLTGGLYNEQFFGPGTRLTVL.

This clonotype showed up just a few times. The J gene is TRBJ1-6, the V gene TRBV27; 7 positions agree with TRBD1. The V gene end was trimmed by 6 bases and the J gene end by 6 bases; junction bases not matched to a gene: 5. This CDR3 contains 14 residues. Germline CDR1 is MNHEY and CDR2 is SMNVEV (reference sequence). This CDR3 is CASSRGDTNSPLHF. DNA for the CDR3: TGTGCCAGCAGCAGGGGGGATACTAATTCACCCCTCCACTTT.

This clonotype was seen at least ten times. The V gene is TRBV7-8, the J gene TRBJ2-5; TRBD2 aligns across 8 bases. Germline V gene lookup returns CDR1 SGHVS and CDR2 FQNEAQ. The CDR3 has 17 residues. The V segment lost 5 bases and the J segment 1 base; nucleotides outside the gene matches: 12. The CDR3 coding sequence is TGTGCCAGCAGCCATCGACGGGGGGGTGCATTCCAAGAGACCCAGTACTTC. Residues: CASSHRRGGAFQETQYF.

This clonotype was seen a handful of times. This chain links TRBV7-9 with TRBJ1-4; D might be TRBD1 (6 bases). The CDR3 contains 15 residues. Trimming cost V 4 bases and J 7 bases, with 16 bases left between them. Germline V gives CDR1 SEHNR, CDR2 FQNEAQ (reference sequence). CDR3 protein: CASSSSQGGVEKLFF. The CDR3 DNA is TGTGCCAGCAGCTCCTCACAGGGAGGGGTTGAAAAACTGTTTTTT.

Regarding this clonotype: A read error may account for a junction end that differs from germline. CDR3 sequence (DNA): TGTACCAGCAGCTGGGGGGTGAACACTGAAGCTTTCTTT. It codes for CTSSWGVNTEAFF. The V gene is TRBV7-9, the J gene TRBJ1-1, with D possibly TRBD1 on 5 matching bases. The germline CDR1 and CDR2 sequences are SEHNR and FQNEAQ (reference sequence). The CDR3 totals 13 residues.

This sequence joins TRBV4-1 and TRBJ2-4; D gene unclear. Germline V CDR1 and CDR2: MGHRA, YSYEKL. The CDR3 has 12 amino acids. The V end lost 1 base, the J end lost 10 bases, and 8 bases lay between the germline ends. The CDR3 is CASSQVMGIQYF. The CDR3 coding sequence is TGCGCCAGCAGCCAAGTAATGGGGATTCAGTACTTC.

This clonotype has only a few counts. J is TRBJ2-7 and V is TRBV6-2 or TRBV6-3; the D gene is possibly TRBD2 (6 bases). From germline, CDR1 is MNHEY and CDR2 SVGEGT. The CDR3 contains 14 residues. Trimming removed 2 bases from V and 5 bases from J, with 13 bases in between. The CDR3 nucleotides are TGTGCCAGCAGTTACCTCGGGAGTGGGGACGAGCAGTACTTC. Translated, it gives CASSYLGSGDEQYF.

This clonotype was picked up many times. This chain joins TRBV10-1 and TRBJ1-2; D not resolved. CDR1 WNHNN and CDR2 SYGVQD come from the germline V gene (reference sequence). The ends were cut back, 3 bases at V and 2 bases at J, with 10 bases in the middle. The CDR3 has 14 amino acids. The CDR3 bases are TGCGCCAGCAGTGATGGGAGTATCAACTATGGCTACACCTTC. It encodes CASSDGSINYGYTF.

This rearrangement joins TRBV7-9 to TRBJ1-4; D is uncertain. The CDR3 length is 15 residues. Looked up from germline, CDR1 is SEHNR and CDR2 is FQNEAQ (reference sequence). Trimming pared 2 bases from V and 3 bases from J, leaving 10 bases between. Here the CDR3 reads CASSLLAVANEKLFF. The DNA for the CDR3 is TGTGCCAGCAGCTTACTGGCGGTAGCTAATGAAAAACTGTTTTTT.

This clonotype has only a few counts. The gene calls are TRBV27 and TRBJ2-3, with 8 bases lining up with TRBD1. The junction had 6 bases not matched to a gene; V was cut back by 5 bases and J by 5 bases. CDR3 size: 14 residues. Germline-derived CDR1 and CDR2 are MNHEY and SMNVEV (reference sequence). CDR3 region: CASSRGTGKDTQYF. Written as DNA, the CDR3 is TGTGCCAGCAGTAGAGGGACAGGTAAAGATACGCAGTATTTT.

On this clonotype: This sequence may be a read error, since a much larger clone differs from it by one base. The chain joins TRBV20-1 to TRBJ2-5; D is undetermined. CDR1 and CDR2 from the germline V gene are DFQATT and SNEGSKA (reference sequence). CDR3 length: 16 amino acids. Trimming cost V 1 base and J 4 bases, with 19 bases left between them. The CDR3 loop is CSARAKLFSPAETQYF. The DNA for the CDR3 is TGCAGTGCTAGAGCCAAACTTTTTAGTCCCGCAGAGACCCAGTACTTC.

The sample holds a few counts of this clonotype. The rearrangement links TRBV28 to TRBJ1-5; 9 nucleotides agree with TRBD1. The CDR3 consists of 15 residues. V shed 3 bases and J 9 bases; nucleotides not matched to a gene: 9. Per germline, CDR1 MDHEN and CDR2 SYDVKM. CDR3 amino acids: CASSFPGQGFRPQHF. DNA of the CDR3: TGTGCCAGCAGTTTCCCGGGACAGGGATTTCGGCCCCAGCATTTT.